The T cell receptor (beta chain) described here comes from a study of blood T cells in healthy people across ages. Using a J-beta primer mix together with a sample-barcoded 5' primer, a second PCR was run for roughly 6 to 11 cycles. TCRdb recomputed calls from the 5' RACE reads with MiXCR, one row per CDR3 protein. The profile shows more than 650,000 distinct CDR3 sequences, about 55% of them singletons. This CDR3 is built from 15 residues. Trimming left V 4 bases short and J 2 bases short, with 15 bases between. The germline gives CDR1 SGHTA, CDR2 FQGNSA. The source is a man older than 75 in good health. The V gene is TRBV7-2, the J gene TRBJ2-7; the D gene is possibly TRBD1 (5 bases). The specimen sequenced was blood. This CDR3 is CASSYDSRKAYEQYF. CDR3 nucleotides: TGTGCCAGCAGCTACGACAGTAGGAAAGCCTACGAGCAGTACTTC.